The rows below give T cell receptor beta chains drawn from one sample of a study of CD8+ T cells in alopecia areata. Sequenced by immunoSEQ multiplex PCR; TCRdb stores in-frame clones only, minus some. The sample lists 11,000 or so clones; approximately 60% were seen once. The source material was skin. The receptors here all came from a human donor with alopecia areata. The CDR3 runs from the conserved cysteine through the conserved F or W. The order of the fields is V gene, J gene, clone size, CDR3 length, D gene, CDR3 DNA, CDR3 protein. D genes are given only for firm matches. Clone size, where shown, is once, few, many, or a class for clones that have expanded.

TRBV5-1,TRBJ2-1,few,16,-,TGCGCCAGCAGCTTGGTTGGGGGACGGGGACCGGGTGAGCAGTTCTTC,CASSLVGGRGPGEQFF
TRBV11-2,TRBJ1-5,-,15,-,TGTGCCAGCAGCTTAGGATCAGGTTTCAATCAGCCCCAGCATTTT,CASSLGSGFNQPQHF
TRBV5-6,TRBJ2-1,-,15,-,TGTGCCAGCAGCTTGGGGTTTACCCTGGGCAATGAGCAGTTCTTC,CASSLGFTLGNEQFF
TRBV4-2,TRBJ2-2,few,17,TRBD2,TGTGCCAGCAGCCAAAACCCTAGCGGGGGTAACACCGGGGAGCTGTTTTTT,CASSQNPSGGNTGELFF
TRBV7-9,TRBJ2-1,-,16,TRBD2,TGTGCCAGCAGCACCGCCGGGACTAGCGGTTTCGATGAGCAGTTCTTC,CASSTAGTSGFDEQFF
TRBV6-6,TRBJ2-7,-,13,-,TGTGCCAGCAGTCCTTCGATGTCCTACGAGCAGTACTTC,CASSPSMSYEQYF
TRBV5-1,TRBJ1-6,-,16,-,TGCGCCAGCAGCAAAGACGGTAGCTCCTATAATTCACCCCTCCACTTT,CASSKDGSSYNSPLHF
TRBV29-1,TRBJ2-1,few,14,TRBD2,TGCAGCGTGGCCACTAGCGGGTATTACAATGAGCAGTTCTTC,CSVATSGYYNEQFF
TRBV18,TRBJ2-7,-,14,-,TGTGCCAGCTCACCCCGGGCCGGGTCGTCCGAGCAGTACTTC,CASSPRAGSSEQYF
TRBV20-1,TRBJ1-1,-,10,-,TGCAGTGCGGAAAACACTGAAGCTTTCTTT,CSAENTEAFF
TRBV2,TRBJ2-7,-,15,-,TGTGCCAGCTCGGACTCAGTACTAAGCTCCTACGAGCAGTACTTC,CASSDSVLSSYEQYF
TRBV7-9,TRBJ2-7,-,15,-,TGTGCCAGCAGCCGAAAGGGGGGGCTAAGTTACGAGCAGTACTTC,CASSRKGGLSYEQYF
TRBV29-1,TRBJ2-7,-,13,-,TGCAGCGTTGGACTGGACAGCTCCTACGAGCAGTACTTC,CSVGLDSSYEQYF
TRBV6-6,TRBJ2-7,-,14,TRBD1,TGTGCCAGCAGTTACTCGACAGGGGGCTACGAGCAGTACTTC,CASSYSTGGYEQYF
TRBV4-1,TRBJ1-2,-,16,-,TGCGCCAGCAGCCAAGATTACGGGGTACGCAACTATGGCTACACCTTC,CASSQDYGVRNYGYTF